This T cell receptor beta chain came from a study of T-cell reconstitution after alpha-beta-depleted transplantation in children. TCRbeta library preparation incorporated unique molecular identifiers. One entry per CDR3 protein results from TCRdb running MiXCR on the PCR reads. The sample has approximately 590,000 distinct CDR3 sequences, about 11% seen once. The sample consisted of PBMCs from the stem cell graft donor, taken from the stem cell graft. The clonotype comes from a human donor who donated a stem cell graft to a child with acute myeloid leukemia.

Here the CDR3 reads CASSLAPSAYNEQFF. As DNA, the CDR3 is TGTGCCAGCAGCTTGGCCCCTAGCGCGTACAATGAGCAGTTCTTC. J is TRBJ2-1 and V is TRBV5-5, with D maybe TRBD2 (6 bases). V shed 0 bases and J shed 4 bases, with 11 bases lying between them. Germline CDR1 SGHKS, CDR2 YYEKEE (reference sequence). CDR3 length equals 15 residues.